Shown below are 4 T cell receptor beta chains from a single sample sequenced in a study of cytomegalovirus exposure and HLA in healthy donors. The study ran its PCR with 60 Vbeta and 13 Jbeta primers. Assay: immunoSEQ multiplex PCR; the TCRdb copy retains only in-frame clones and omits some. The table has approximately 220,000 clones, over 60% seen once. Sequencing was performed on PBMCs. Every receptor here comes from a male donor in good health and CMV-seronegative.

This chain uses TRBV5-6 with TRBJ2-5, with D perhaps TRBD2 (6 bases). The J call may not be correct, given that the DNA end is closer to TRBJ2-7. This CDR3 comprises 14 residues. Germline CDR1 and CDR2: SGHDT and YYEEEE. The CDR3 here is CASSFGGAPYEQYF. CDR3 nucleotide sequence: TGTGCCAGCAGTTTTGGCGGGGCGCCCTACGAGCAGTACTTC.

The DNA for the CDR3 is TGTGCCAGCAGCTTAACCGGGGGGCAGCCCCAGCATTTT. Translated, it gives CASSLTGGQPQHF. The chain carries TRBV7-3 and TRBJ1-5; maybe TRBD1 (5 bases). Germline V lookup: CDR1 SGHTA, CDR2 FQGTGA. The length of the CDR3 is 13 residues. V lost 0 bases and J lost 7, with 7 bases in between.

This clone has just a few counts. The chain joins TRBV2 to TRBJ1-1; D is possibly TRBD1 (6 bases). With 9 bases removed from V and 1 base from J, the gap between germline ends came to 12 bases. The CDR3 runs 13 residues. Germline V gene data show CDR1 as SNHLY and CDR2 as FYNNEI. The DNA of the CDR3 is TGTGCCAGTTCCACAGGGTGGAACACTGAAGCTTTCTTT. This encodes CASSTGWNTEAFF.

V is TRBV2 and J is TRBJ1-5, with D maybe TRBD1 (5 bases). This CDR3 has 13 amino acids. Between the trimmed V and J ends, which lost 4 bases and 5 bases, there was a span of 9 bases. Germline V gives CDR1 SNHLY, CDR2 FYNNEI. The CDR3 DNA is TGTGCCAGCAGTGGAGGCAGGGATCAGCCCCAGCATTTT. Amino acids: CASSGGRDQPQHF. Based on the CDR3 plus reference TRBV2 and TRBJ1-5, the full variable domain is EPEVTQTPSHQVTQMGQEVILRCVPISNHLYFYWYRQILGQKVEFLVSFYNNEISEKSEIFDDQFSVERPDGSNFTLKIRSTKLEDSAMYFCASSGGRDQPQHFGDGTRLSIL.